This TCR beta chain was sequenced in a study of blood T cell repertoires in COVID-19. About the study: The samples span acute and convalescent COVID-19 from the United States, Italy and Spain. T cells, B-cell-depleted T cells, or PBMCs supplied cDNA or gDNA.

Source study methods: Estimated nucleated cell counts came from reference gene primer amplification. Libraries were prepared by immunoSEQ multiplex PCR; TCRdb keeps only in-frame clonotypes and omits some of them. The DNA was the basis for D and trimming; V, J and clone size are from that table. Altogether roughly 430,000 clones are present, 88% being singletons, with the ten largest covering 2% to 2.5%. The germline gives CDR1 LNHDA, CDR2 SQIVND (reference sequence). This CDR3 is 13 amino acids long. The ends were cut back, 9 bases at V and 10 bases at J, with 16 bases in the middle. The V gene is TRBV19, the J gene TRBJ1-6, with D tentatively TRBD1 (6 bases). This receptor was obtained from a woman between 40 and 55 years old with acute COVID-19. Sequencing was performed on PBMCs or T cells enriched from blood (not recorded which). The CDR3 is CASSNTGQSPLHF. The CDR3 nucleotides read TGTGCCAGCTCTAATACAGGGCAATCACCCCTCCACTTT.